The 20 T cell receptor beta chains listed next were all sequenced from one sample in a study of regulatory T cells in long-lasting Graves disease (dated by TCRdb to 2020 to 2023). The library was prepared using multiplex PCR. The data were produced on an Illumina HiSeq 4000. TCR beta libraries were built with iRepertoire HTBI primers and Arm-PCR amplification of CDR3 regions. Using fastp at Q25 and MiXCR, TCRdb reprocessed the public reads and kept productive beta chains. All rows with the same CDR3 protein become a single entry with the most common DNA and genes. Counted in this sample were 530,000 or so distinct CDR3 sequences; more than 15% of them appeared once. The biggest ten clones account for 12% of the sample. The time point tag for this specimen amounts to: newly diagnosed GD, antithyroid drugs for less than 3 months. For both TCR sequencing and RNA sequencing, RNA was extracted from PBMCs in TRIzol.

Separately, the same data were catalogued under a study of T cells in Graves' hyperthyroidism and ophthalmopathy.

The sample here was peripheral blood mononuclear cells (PBMCs), taken at new diagnosis, from a patient treated with antithyroid drugs. These receptors were taken from a man aged 18 to 29 with Graves disease. Donor details come from another sample of the same person, matched by shared clones.

This clonotype has a count of ten or more. This chain joins TRBV29-1 and TRBJ2-4; possibly TRBD2 for D (6 bases). Trimming removed 0 bases from V and 0 bases from J, with 9 bases in between. Germline CDR1 reads SQVTM; CDR2 reads ANQGSEA. The CDR3 totals 15 residues. The CDR3 DNA follows: TGCAGCGTTGAAGATCGGAGGGTAGCCAAAAACATTCAGTACTTC. Translating it yields CSVEDRRVAKNIQYF.

This clonotype occurred a few times. The V gene is TRBV6-1, the J gene TRBJ2-1; TRBD2 matches 12 bases. The length of the CDR3 is 15 residues. Germline trimming cut 6 bases from V and 10 bases from J; bases unmatched to any gene: 10. CDR1 is MNHNS, CDR2 SASEGT, per germline. CDR3 DNA: TGTGCCAGCAGCCAAACTAGCGGGAGGCCCGGCGAGCAGTTCTTC. This encodes CASSQTSGRPGEQFF.

This clonotype was seen repeatedly, ten times or more. The chain uses TRBV20-1 and TRBJ2-1; D is undetermined. Trimming took off 1 base at V and 4 bases at J, with 5 bases between the two ends. Germline CDR1 and CDR2: DFQATT and SNEGSKA (reference sequence). CDR3 size: 12 residues. The CDR3 DNA reads as TGCAGTGCTAGAGGCCTTTACAATGAGCAGTTCTTC. The encoded protein is CSARGLYNEQFF.

This clonotype was detected only a few times. The CDR3 nucleotides read TGTGCCACCAGTGATGGTTGGAGGGGCACCGGGGAGCTGTTTTTT. Amino acids: CATSDGWRGTGELFF. The rearrangement links TRBV24-1 to TRBJ2-2; perhaps TRBD2 as D (6 bases). V was clipped by 3 bases and J by 4 bases, with 11 bases between them. Per the germline V gene, CDR1 is KGHDR and CDR2 is SFDVKD. This CDR3 region has 15 residues.

The chain has TRBV7-9 and TRBJ1-1, with a tentative D call TRBD1 (6 bases). Germline V gene data show CDR1 as SEHNR and CDR2 as FQNEAQ (reference sequence). V dropped 4 bases and J dropped 0 bases, with 24 bases sitting between them. The CDR3 is 19 amino acids. The CDR3 sequence is CASSSPKANKGTMNTEAFF. As DNA, the CDR3 is TGTGCCAGCAGCTCCCCTAAGGCGAATAAGGGGACAATGAACACTGAAGCTTTCTTT.

This clonotype was recorded at least ten times. J is TRBJ1-2 and V is TRBV2, with D maybe TRBD1 (5 bases). The CDR3 contains 15 residues. V lost 7 bases, J lost 6 bases, and 21 bases lay in between. The V gene's germline CDR1 is SNHLY and CDR2 FYNNEI. CDR3 region: CASMGPTDILDGYTF. DNA for the CDR3: TGTGCCAGCATGGGGCCGACAGATATTTTGGATGGCTACACCTTC.

This clonotype was found a few times. The rearrangement links TRBV9 to TRBJ2-1; the D call may be TRBD1 or TRBD2 (5 bases each). The CDR3 sequence is 14 residues long. Looked up from germline, CDR1 is SGDLS and CDR2 is YYNGEE. The V end lost 3 bases, the J end lost 10 bases, and 17 bases lay between the germline ends. CDR3 residues: CASSGTGALREQFF. CDR3 DNA: TGTGCCAGCAGCGGAACCGGGGCCTTGCGGGAGCAGTTCTTC.

The rearrangement joins TRBV9 to TRBJ1-6, with D possibly being TRBD1 (5 bases). V gave up 7 bases and J gave up 14 bases, with 10 bases separating them. Germline assignment: CDR1 SGDLS and CDR2 YYNGEE. This CDR3 is built from 10 residues. The CDR3 protein is CASRMGALHF. The CDR3 coding sequence is TGTGCCAGCCGGATGGGGGCCCTCCACTTT.

The chain is built from TRBV6-2 or TRBV6-3 and TRBJ2-3, with TRBD2 as a possible D gene (6 bases). Trimming cost V 0 bases and J 4 bases, with 11 bases left between them. The CDR3 covers 15 residues. Germline V gene sequence: CDR1 MNHEY, CDR2 SVGEGT. The CDR3 DNA reads as TGTGCCAGCAGTTACTCAACCCCGGGGGCAGATACGCAGTATTTT. The encoded protein is CASSYSTPGADTQYF.

This clonotype was recorded at least ten times. The V call is TRBV6-2 or TRBV6-3, the J call TRBJ2-5; tentatively, D is TRBD2 (6 bases). From germline, CDR1 is MNHEY and CDR2 SVGEGT. The germline V and J ends were trimmed by 7 bases and 7 bases, with 22 bases remaining between them. The CDR3 is 15 residues long. DNA of the CDR3: TGTGCCAGCACACCCAGCTGGGCTGTGGGGGGGACCCAGTACTTC. It translates to CASTPSWAVGGTQYF.

Comment on this clonotype: A read error may be the cause here, since a much bigger clone is one base away. The CDR3 bases are TGTGCCAGCAGCTTCGGGACAGACACTAAAGCTTTCTTT. Translation gives CASSFGTDTKAFF. This chain uses TRBV7-3 with TRBJ1-1; the match to TRBD1 covers 7 bases. The CDR3 extends over 13 amino acids. Germline CDR1 is SGHTA and CDR2 is FQGTGA.

As for this clonotype: A much more abundant neighbour one base away suggests this may be a read error. The CDR3 sequence is CASSRTGLTDEQYF. In DNA, the CDR3 is TGTGCCAGCTCACGGACAGGGCTAACGGACGAGCAGTACTTC. The V call is TRBV18, the J call TRBJ2-7, with 8 bases lining up with TRBD1. The CDR3 runs to 14 residues. V gave up 4 bases and J gave up 5 bases; unmatched junction bases: 7. In germline, CDR1 is KGHSH, CDR2 LQKENI.

A few counts support this clonotype. This rearrangement joins TRBV6-2 or TRBV6-3 to TRBJ2-1; TRBD1 agrees at 8 bases. This CDR3 has 11 residues. V lost 5 bases, J lost 12 bases, and 3 bases stayed unmatched. Per the germline V gene, CDR1 is MNHEY and CDR2 is SVGEGT. CDR3 sequence reads: CASSQGTGQFF. The DNA of the CDR3 is TGTGCCAGCAGTCAGGGGACAGGGCAGTTCTTC.

CDR3 DNA: TGTGCCAGCAGCTTACGTCAGAAGGCCTACACTGAAGCTTTCTTT. Amino acid sequence: CASSLRQKAYTEAFF. The chain joins TRBV13 to TRBJ1-1; D not certain. Trimming shortened V by 2 bases and J by 3 bases, and 13 bases separated the two germline ends. This CDR3 has 15 amino acids. Germline V gives CDR1 PRHDT, CDR2 FYEKMQ (reference sequence). Supplemented by reference TRBV13 and TRBJ1-1, the full variable domain reads AAGVIQSPRHLIKEKRETATLKCYPIPRHDTVYWYQQGPGQDPQFLISFYEKMQSDKGSIPDRFSAQQFSDYHSELNMSSLELGDSALYFCASSLRQKAYTEAFFGQGTRLTVV.

The chain uses TRBV15 and TRBJ1-4, with a tentative D call TRBD1 (5 bases). Per germline, CDR1 LNHNV and CDR2 YYDKDF (reference sequence). V gave up 1 base and J gave up 7 bases, with 10 bases separating them. This CDR3 is built from 14 residues. The CDR3 is CATSRGGGGEKLFF. Here the CDR3 DNA reads TGTGCCACCAGCAGAGGGGGGGGGGGTGAAAAACTGTTTTTT.

In this sample, this clonotype turned up a few times. The chain carries TRBV5-5 and TRBJ2-1; D is possibly TRBD1 (6 bases). Between the trimmed V and J ends, which lost 5 bases and 4 bases, there was a span of 13 bases. CDR1 is SGHKS and CDR2 is YYEKEE in the germline V gene (reference sequence). This CDR3 spans 14 amino acids. The CDR3 DNA reads as TGTGCCAGCAGTTTCCGGGACATTTACAATGAGCAGTTCTTC. Translating gives CASSFRDIYNEQFF.

This chain uses TRBV20-1 with TRBJ2-2; tentatively, D is TRBD2 (5 bases). V was shortened by 0 bases and J by 4 bases, with 18 bases between the two germline ends. CDR3 length: 17 amino acids. Germline V gives CDR1 DFQATT, CDR2 SNEGSKA (reference sequence). The CDR3 coding sequence is TGCAGTGCTAGAGAGGGGAGAGGCAGTCAGATCACCGGGGAGCTGTTTTTT. This gives the protein CSAREGRGSQITGELFF.

The table lists this clonotype with a few counts. The chain combines TRBV10-2 with TRBJ2-7; D ambiguous. Trimming took off 6 bases at V and 4 bases at J, with 10 bases between the two ends. CDR1 and CDR2 (germline): WSHSY, SAAADI. The CDR3 consists of 12 residues. The CDR3 is CASRSREYEQYF. The CDR3 DNA is TGCGCCAGCAGGTCCAGAGAATACGAGCAGTACTTC.

This clonotype was seen only a few times. The rearrangement links TRBV27 to TRBJ2-5; 9 bases map to TRBD2. Losses at the gene ends were 0 bases for V and 3 bases for J; bases not matched to a gene: 8. Germline V CDR1 and CDR2: MNHEY, SMNVEV (reference sequence). This CDR3 region has 17 residues. Here the CDR3 DNA reads TGTGCCAGCAGTTTATCTATGGCTAGCGGGGAAGAAGAGACCCAGTACTTC. It encodes CASSLSMASGEEETQYF.

The CDR3 region is CASRPGTVRFYNEQFF. The DNA of the CDR3 is TGTGCCAGCAGGCCCGGGACTGTCCGATTCTACAATGAGCAGTTCTTC. This sequence joins TRBV6-1 and TRBJ2-1; a weak D match, TRBD2 (6 bases). The CDR3 has 16 residues. Trimming left V 6 bases short and J 3 bases short, with 18 bases between. The germline V gene encodes CDR1 MNHNS and CDR2 SASEGT.